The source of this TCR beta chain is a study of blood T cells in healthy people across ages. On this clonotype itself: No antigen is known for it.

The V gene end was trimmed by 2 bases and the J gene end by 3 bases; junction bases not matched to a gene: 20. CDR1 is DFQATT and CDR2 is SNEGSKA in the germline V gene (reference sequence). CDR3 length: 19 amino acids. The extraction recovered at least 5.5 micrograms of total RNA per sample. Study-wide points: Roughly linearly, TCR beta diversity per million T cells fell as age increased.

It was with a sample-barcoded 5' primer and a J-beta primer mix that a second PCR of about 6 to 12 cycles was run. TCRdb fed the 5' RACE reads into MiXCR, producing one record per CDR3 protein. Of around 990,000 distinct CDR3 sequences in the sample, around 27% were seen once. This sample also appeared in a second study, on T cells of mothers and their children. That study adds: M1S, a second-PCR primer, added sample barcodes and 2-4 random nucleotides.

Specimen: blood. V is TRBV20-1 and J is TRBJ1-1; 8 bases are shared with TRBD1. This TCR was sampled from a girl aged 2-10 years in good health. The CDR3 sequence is CSARKMSDSPGGIYTEAFF. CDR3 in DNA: TGCAGTGCTAGAAAGATGTCCGACTCGCCAGGGGGCATATACACTGAAGCTTTCTTT.